Below, 27 T cell receptor beta chains from the same sample are listed, as sequenced in a study of blood T cell repertoires in COVID-19. Assay used: immunoSEQ multiplex PCR; TCRdb lists only in-frame clones, some missing. The data contain roughly 70,000 clones, roughly 89% of them singletons. Sequencing was performed on peripheral blood. The receptors were gathered from an elderly man with acute or convalescent COVID-19.

This chain links TRBV4-1 with TRBJ1-1; 7 positions agree with TRBD1. The CDR3 sequence is 14 residues long. The germline V gene has CDR1 MGHRA and CDR2 YSYEKL. The V and J ends lost 3 bases and 3 bases, in that order; junction bases with no gene match: 4. CDR3 DNA: TGCGCCAGCAGCCATGACAGGGTGGACACTGAAGCTTTCTTT. This translates into CASSHDRVDTEAFF.

The V and J genes are TRBV7-3 and TRBJ2-3; 8 bases are a match to TRBD2. Trimming cost V 2 bases and J 2 bases; bases outside gene matches: 6. CDR1 SGHTA and CDR2 FQGTGA come from the germline V gene. This CDR3 contains 16 residues. Here the CDR3 DNA reads TGTGCCAGCAGCTTAGGGGTAGCGGGGCCCACAGATACGCAGTATTTT. This sequence encodes CASSLGVAGPTDTQYF.

This clone has a single count. This chain links TRBV24-1 with TRBJ2-7; the D is unclear. V gave up 1 base and J gave up 0 bases, with 12 bases separating them. In germline, CDR1 is KGHDR, CDR2 SFDVKD. This CDR3 has 16 residues. The CDR3 region is CATSDFTIRSSYEQYF. DNA of the CDR3: TGTGCCACCAGTGATTTTACTATTCGGAGCTCCTACGAGCAGTACTTC.

The rearrangement joins TRBV18 to TRBJ2-3, with TRBD2 identical over 14 bases. V lost 4 bases, J lost 6 bases, and 6 bases stayed unmatched. The CDR3 has 16 amino acids. Germline assignment: CDR1 KGHSH and CDR2 LQKENI. The CDR3 loop reads CASSLGTSGSRDTQYF. In DNA, the CDR3 is TGTGCCAGCTCACTCGGGACTAGCGGGAGCCGCGATACGCAGTATTTT.

In its sample, this clone was seen a few times. The chain uses TRBV6-6 and TRBJ2-7, with a possible D match to TRBD1 (5 bases). The CDR3 runs to 14 residues. Germline lookup yields CDR1 MNHNY and CDR2 SVGAGI (reference sequence). Trimming pared 6 bases from V and 3 bases from J, leaving 15 bases between. CDR3 protein: CASSDRRLHYEQYF. The CDR3 DNA is TGTGCCAGCAGCGACAGACGGCTTCACTACGAGCAGTACTTC.

V and J are TRBV6-1 and TRBJ1-3; D remains unclear. CDR3 length equals 16 residues. V lost 2 bases and J lost 0, with 11 bases in between. From germline, CDR1 is MNHNS and CDR2 SASEGT. This chain's CDR3 is CASSENSPTSGNTIYF. CDR3 in DNA: TGTGCCAGCAGTGAAAACAGCCCTACCTCTGGAAACACCATATATTTT.

Here the CDR3 DNA reads TGTGCCAGCAGCAGGAGCTCCTACAATGAGCAGTTCTTC. Protein product: CASSRSSYNEQFF. The genes are TRBV7-2 and TRBJ2-1; D unresolved. Germline lookup yields CDR1 SGHTA and CDR2 FQGNSA. Between the trimmed V and J ends, which lost 5 bases and 0 bases, there was a span of 5 bases. This CDR3 is built from 13 residues.

J is TRBJ1-4 and V is TRBV29-1, with 9 bases matching TRBD1. The CDR3 contains 13 residues. V shed 7 bases and J 7 bases; nucleotides not matched to a gene: 7. Germline V CDR1 and CDR2: SQVTM, ANQGSEA. The CDR3 coding sequence is TGCAGCGGGCAGACAGGGGGTGGTGAAAAACTGTTTTTT. It yields the protein CSGQTGGGEKLFF.

The J gene is TRBJ1-3, the V gene TRBV29-1; perhaps TRBD1 as D (6 bases). The CDR3 runs to 12 residues. Per the germline V gene, CDR1 is SQVTM and CDR2 is ANQGSEA. V was clipped by 7 bases and J by 4 bases, with 11 bases between them. The CDR3 nucleotides are TGCAGCGCACAGGGTGGAGGAAACACCATATATTTT. This translates into CSAQGGGNTIYF.

This clone is a singleton in its sample. The chain recombines TRBV6-1 with TRBJ2-7; a possible D gene is TRBD1 (6 bases). V was pared by 2 bases and J by 2 bases, with 7 bases between. The CDR3 is 13 residues long. Germline CDR1 reads MNHNS; CDR2 reads SASEGT. The CDR3 here is CASSEQGPYEQYF. The CDR3 DNA sequence: TGTGCCAGCAGTGAACAGGGGCCCTACGAGCAGTACTTC.

The V gene is TRBV6-2 or TRBV6-3, the J gene TRBJ1-1; 9 nucleotides align to TRBD1. The junction had 16 bases not matched to a gene; V was cut back by 5 bases and J by 12 bases. In germline, CDR1 is MNHEY, CDR2 SVGEGT. The CDR3 has 15 residues. For the CDR3, the DNA is TGTGCCAGCAGTGACCCGTTACGCCGGGACAGGGCGACTTTCTTT. As protein: CASSDPLRRDRATFF.

The chain combines TRBV11-2 with TRBJ1-2; 8 bases agree with TRBD1. J gave up 5 bases and V 5 bases, and 10 bases lay outside the gene matches. This CDR3 spans 15 amino acids. Germline V gene data show CDR1 as SGHAT and CDR2 as FQNNGV. CDR3 amino acids: CASSGQGASRYGYTF. DNA for the CDR3: TGTGCCAGCAGCGGGCAGGGGGCTTCAAGATATGGCTACACCTTC. Filled out from reference TRBV11-2 and TRBJ1-2, the complete variable domain reads EAGVAQSPRYKIIEKRQSVAFWCNPISGHATLYWYQQILGQGPKLLIQFQNNGVVDDSQLPKDRFSAERLKGVDSTLKIQPAKLEDSAVYLCASSGQGASRYGYTFGSGTRLTVV.

The chain recombines TRBV27 with TRBJ1-1, with 8 nucleotides matching TRBD1. CDR3 size: 17 residues. Trimming removed 6 bases from V and 0 bases from J; junction bases left unmatched: 12. Germline V gene lookup returns CDR1 MNHEY and CDR2 SMNVEV (reference sequence). The CDR3 is CASRSGTGARLNTEAFF. In nucleotides, the CDR3 is TGTGCCAGCAGGTCAGGGACAGGCGCCAGATTGAACACTGAAGCTTTCTTT.

The V gene is TRBV4-1, the J gene TRBJ1-2; tentative D call: TRBD1 (6 bases). Germline CDR1 reads MGHRA; CDR2 reads YSYEKL. Trimming stripped 4 bases from V and 8 bases from J, with 17 bases between. This CDR3 region has 14 residues. The CDR3 spells CASSPGAGAYGYTF. CDR3 DNA sequence: TGCGCCAGCAGCCCGGGCGCAGGGGCATACGGCTACACCTTC.

V is TRBV7-2 and J is TRBJ2-1, with a tentative D call TRBD2 (6 bases). The CDR3 consists of 14 residues. The germline V gene has CDR1 SGHTA and CDR2 FQGNSA. Between the trimmed V and J ends, which lost 7 bases and 7 bases, there was a span of 17 bases. CDR3 amino acids: CASTPAAGRNEQFF. CDR3 sequence (DNA): TGTGCCAGCACCCCCGCGGCGGGGAGGAATGAGCAGTTCTTC.

This rearrangement joins TRBV6-6 to TRBJ1-3; 9 bases agree with TRBD1. CDR1 is MNHNY, CDR2 SVGAGI, per germline (reference sequence). The V gene end was trimmed by 5 bases and the J gene end by 4 bases; junction bases not matched to a gene: 3. The CDR3 contains 14 residues. The chain's CDR3 is CASSGTGQGNTIYF. The CDR3 nucleotides read TGTGCCAGCAGTGGGACAGGGCAAGGAAACACCATATATTTT.

Only one count was recorded for this clone. V usage is TRBV10-3 and J usage is TRBJ1-2, with a weak D call TRBD1 (6 bases). Germline V lookup: CDR1 ENHRY, CDR2 SYGVKD. The CDR3 totals 13 residues. Trimming shortened V by 5 bases and J by 2 bases, and 9 bases separated the two germline ends. CDR3 in amino acids: CAISTGSNYGYTF. CDR3 in DNA: TGTGCCATCAGTACAGGGAGCAACTATGGCTACACCTTC.

This clone was found once. V and J are TRBV3-1 (or the pseudogene TRBV3-2) and TRBJ2-7, with TRBD1 matching 7 bases. There are 17 residues in the CDR3. J lost 0 bases, V lost 1 base, and 9 bases had no gene match. CDR1 is LGHDT and CDR2 is YNNKEL in the germline V gene (reference sequence). For the CDR3, the DNA is TGTGCCAGCAGCCAAGGGGCCAGGGGGATGAGCTCCTACGAGCAGTACTTC. Translation: CASSQGARGMSSYEQYF.

The J gene is TRBJ1-2, the V gene TRBV28; perhaps TRBD1 as D (5 bases). Per the germline V gene, CDR1 is MDHEN and CDR2 is SYDVKM. Trimming removed 7 bases at V and 2 bases at J, with 17 bases between. This CDR3 has 15 residues. The DNA of the CDR3 is TGTGCCAGCAAACTCCACGACAGTCTCAACTATGGCTACACCTTC. It encodes CASKLHDSLNYGYTF.

J is TRBJ2-1 and V is TRBV19; 10 bases line up with TRBD2. The CDR3 extends over 15 amino acids. V lost 6 bases and J lost 9; bases outside the gene matches: 11. Germline CDR1 is LNHDA and CDR2 is SQIVND (reference sequence). CDR3 sequence: CASRSSGGVEGEQFF. CDR3 in DNA: TGTGCCAGTAGATCCAGCGGGGGGGTAGAAGGTGAGCAGTTCTTC.

This clone has just one count. V is TRBV20-1 and J is TRBJ1-1; D unclear. The CDR3 is 11 amino acids. Germline assignment: CDR1 DFQATT and CDR2 SNEGSKA (reference sequence). V lost 5 bases to trimming and J lost 5 bases, with 9 bases between them. CDR3 amino acids: CSARTGTEAFF. The CDR3 bases are TGCAGTGCTCGCACCGGGACTGAAGCTTTCTTT.

This chain uses TRBV6-1 with TRBJ2-3; a weak D match, TRBD1 (7 bases). The CDR3 extends over 17 amino acids. Trimming took 2 bases from V and 3 from J, leaving 18 bases between them. Germline values: CDR1 MNHNS, CDR2 SASEGT. The CDR3 nucleotides read TGTGCCAGCAGTGAACGGGAGAGGGGGCGGAGAACAGATACGCAGTATTTT. This sequence encodes CASSERERGRRTDTQYF.

V usage is TRBV10-3 and J usage is TRBJ2-2; 8 bases align to TRBD1. In germline, CDR1 is ENHRY, CDR2 SYGVKD. The CDR3 totals 14 residues. The ends lost 10 bases at V and 4 bases at J; junction bases unmatched: 8. CDR3 DNA sequence: TGTGCCACAGCAGACAGGGGCGGCACCGGGGAGCTGTTTTTT. Translated, it gives CATADRGGTGELFF.

The chain links TRBV3-1 (or the pseudogene TRBV3-2) to TRBJ1-1, with a tentative D call TRBD1 (6 bases). The germline V and J ends were trimmed by 1 base and 5 bases, with 14 bases remaining between them. The CDR3 sequence is 15 residues long. Germline values: CDR1 LGHDT, CDR2 YNNKEL (reference sequence). The CDR3 nucleotides are TGTGCCAGCAGCCAAGCGTCAGGGGCTCTTACTGAAGCTTTCTTT. It codes for CASSQASGALTEAFF.

The chain combines TRBV28 with TRBJ1-4; D perhaps matches TRBD1 (5 bases). Germline values: CDR1 MDHEN, CDR2 SYDVKM. Trimming left V 3 bases short and J 1 base short, with 18 bases between. The CDR3 consists of 18 residues. The CDR3 region has the DNA TGTGCCAGCAGTTTCCTGGGGGGGGGTTTGGGAACTAATGAAAAACTGTTTTTT. It specifies CASSFLGGGLGTNEKLFF.

V usage is TRBV24-1 and J usage is TRBJ2-1, with 16 bases matching TRBD2. Germline values: CDR1 KGHDR, CDR2 SFDVKD. Losses at the gene ends were 9 bases for V and 7 bases for J; bases not matched to a gene: 5. The CDR3 extends over 15 amino acids. CDR3 in DNA: TGTGCCACCTCAGGGGGACTAGCGGGAGGGAATGAGCAGTTCTTC. Amino acids: CATSGGLAGGNEQFF.

This rearrangement joins TRBV5-6 to TRBJ2-5, with D unresolved. V was pared by 1 base and J by 3 bases, with 4 bases between. This CDR3 contains 12 residues. Germline assignment: CDR1 SGHDT and CDR2 YYEEEE. CDR3 nucleotides: TGTGCCAGCAGCTTGTCTAAAGAGACCCAGTACTTC. Protein product: CASSLSKETQYF.